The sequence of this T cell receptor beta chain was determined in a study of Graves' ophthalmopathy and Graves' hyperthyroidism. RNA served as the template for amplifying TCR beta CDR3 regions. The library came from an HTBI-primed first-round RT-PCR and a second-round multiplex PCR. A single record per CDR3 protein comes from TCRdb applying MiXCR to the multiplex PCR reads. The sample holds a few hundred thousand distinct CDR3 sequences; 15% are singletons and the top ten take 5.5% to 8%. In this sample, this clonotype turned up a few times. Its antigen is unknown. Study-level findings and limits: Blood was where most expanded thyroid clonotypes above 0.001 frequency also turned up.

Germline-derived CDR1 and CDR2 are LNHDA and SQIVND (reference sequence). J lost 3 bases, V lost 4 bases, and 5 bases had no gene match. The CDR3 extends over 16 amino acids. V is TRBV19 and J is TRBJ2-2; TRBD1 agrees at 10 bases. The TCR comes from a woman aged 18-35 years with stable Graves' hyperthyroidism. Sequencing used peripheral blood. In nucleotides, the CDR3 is TGTGCCAGTAGTACCCCCGGGACAGGGGACACCGGGGAGCTGTTTTTT. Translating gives CASSTPGTGDTGELFF.